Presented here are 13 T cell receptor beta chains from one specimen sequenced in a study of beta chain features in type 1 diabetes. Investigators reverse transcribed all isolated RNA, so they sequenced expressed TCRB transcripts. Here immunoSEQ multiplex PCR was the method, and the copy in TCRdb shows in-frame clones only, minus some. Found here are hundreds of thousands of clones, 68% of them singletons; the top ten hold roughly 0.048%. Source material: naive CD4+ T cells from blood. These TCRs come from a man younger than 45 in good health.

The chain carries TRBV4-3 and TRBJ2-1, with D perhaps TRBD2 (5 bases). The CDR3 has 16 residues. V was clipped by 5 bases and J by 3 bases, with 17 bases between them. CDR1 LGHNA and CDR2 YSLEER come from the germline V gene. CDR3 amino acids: CASSFYGVRDYNEQFF. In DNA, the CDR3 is TGCGCCAGCAGCTTCTACGGGGTTCGGGACTACAATGAGCAGTTCTTC.

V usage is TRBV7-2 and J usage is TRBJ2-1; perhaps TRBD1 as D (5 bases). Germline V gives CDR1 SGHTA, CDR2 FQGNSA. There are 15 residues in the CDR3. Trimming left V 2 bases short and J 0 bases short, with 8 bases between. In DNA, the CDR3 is TGTGCCAGCAGCTTAACAGGCCTCTCCTACAATGAGCAGTTCTTC. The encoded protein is CASSLTGLSYNEQFF.

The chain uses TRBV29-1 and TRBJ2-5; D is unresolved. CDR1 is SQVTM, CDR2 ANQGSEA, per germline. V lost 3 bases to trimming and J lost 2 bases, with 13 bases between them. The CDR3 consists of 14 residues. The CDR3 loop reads CSVEARLVQETQYF. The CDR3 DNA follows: TGCAGCGTTGAGGCCAGGCTAGTTCAAGAGACCCAGTACTTC.

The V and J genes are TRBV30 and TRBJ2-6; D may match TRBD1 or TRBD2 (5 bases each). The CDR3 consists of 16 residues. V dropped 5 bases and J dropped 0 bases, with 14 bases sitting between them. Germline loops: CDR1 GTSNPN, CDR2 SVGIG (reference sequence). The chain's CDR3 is CAWGHGGSSGANVLTF. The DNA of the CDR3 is TGTGCCTGGGGACACGGAGGTAGCTCTGGGGCCAACGTCCTGACTTTC.

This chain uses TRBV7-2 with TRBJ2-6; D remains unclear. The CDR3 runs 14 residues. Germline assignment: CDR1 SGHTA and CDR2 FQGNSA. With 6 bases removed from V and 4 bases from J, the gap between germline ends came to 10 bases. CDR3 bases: TGTGCCAGCAGGCAGAAAATAGGGGCCAACGTCCTGACTTTC. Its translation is CASRQKIGANVLTF.

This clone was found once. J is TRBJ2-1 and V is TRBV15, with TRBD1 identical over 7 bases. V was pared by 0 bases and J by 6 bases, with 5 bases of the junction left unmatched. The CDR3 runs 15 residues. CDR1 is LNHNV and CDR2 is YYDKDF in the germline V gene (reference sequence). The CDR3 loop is CATSRDPQGFNEQFF. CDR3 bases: TGTGCCACCAGCAGAGATCCACAGGGGTTCAATGAGCAGTTCTTC.

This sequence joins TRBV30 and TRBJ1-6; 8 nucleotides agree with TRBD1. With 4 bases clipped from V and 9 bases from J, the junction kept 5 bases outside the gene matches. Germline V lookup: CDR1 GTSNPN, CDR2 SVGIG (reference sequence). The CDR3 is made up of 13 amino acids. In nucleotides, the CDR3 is TGTGCCTGGAACAACAGGGGGAGTTCACCCCTCCACTTT. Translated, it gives CAWNNRGSSPLHF.

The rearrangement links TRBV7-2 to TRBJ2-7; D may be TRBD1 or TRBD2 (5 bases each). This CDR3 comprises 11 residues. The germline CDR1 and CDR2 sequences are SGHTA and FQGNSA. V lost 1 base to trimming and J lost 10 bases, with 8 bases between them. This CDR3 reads CASSLERDQYF. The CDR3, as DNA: TGTGCCAGCAGCTTAGAGAGGGACCAGTACTTC.

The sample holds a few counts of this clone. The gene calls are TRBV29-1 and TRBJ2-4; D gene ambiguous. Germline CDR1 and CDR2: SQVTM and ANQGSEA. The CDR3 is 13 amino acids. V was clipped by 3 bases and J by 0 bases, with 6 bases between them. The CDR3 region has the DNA TGCAGCGTTGATTTGGTAGCCAAAAACATTCAGTACTTC. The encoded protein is CSVDLVAKNIQYF.

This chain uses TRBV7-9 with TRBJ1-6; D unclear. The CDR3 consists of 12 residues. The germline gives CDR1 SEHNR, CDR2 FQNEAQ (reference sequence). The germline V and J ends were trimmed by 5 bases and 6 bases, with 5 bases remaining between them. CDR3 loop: CASSGVNSPLHF. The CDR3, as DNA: TGTGCCAGCAGCGGGGTTAATTCACCCCTCCACTTT.

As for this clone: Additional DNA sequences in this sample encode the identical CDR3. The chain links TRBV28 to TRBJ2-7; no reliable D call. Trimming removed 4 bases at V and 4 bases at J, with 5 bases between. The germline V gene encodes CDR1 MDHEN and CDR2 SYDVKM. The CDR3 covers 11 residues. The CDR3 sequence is CASSSGYEQYF. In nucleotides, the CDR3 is TGTGCCAGCAGTTCCGGATACGAGCAGTACTTC.

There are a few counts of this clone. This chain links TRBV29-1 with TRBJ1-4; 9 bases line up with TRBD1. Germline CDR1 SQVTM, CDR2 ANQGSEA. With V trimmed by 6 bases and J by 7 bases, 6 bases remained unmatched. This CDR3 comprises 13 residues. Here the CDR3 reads CSVRDRVGEKLFF. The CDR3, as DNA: TGCAGCGTCAGGGACAGGGTCGGTGAAAAACTGTTTTTT.

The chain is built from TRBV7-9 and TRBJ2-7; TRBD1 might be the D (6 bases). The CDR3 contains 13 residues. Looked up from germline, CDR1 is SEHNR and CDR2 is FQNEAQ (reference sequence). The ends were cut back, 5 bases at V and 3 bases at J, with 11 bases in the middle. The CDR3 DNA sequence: TGTGCCAGCAGCCTAGAACAGGGCTACGAGCAGTACTTC. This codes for CASSLEQGYEQYF.